This TCR beta chain comes out of a study of shared clonotypes between healthy human individuals. Trimming removed 6 bases at V and 5 bases at J, with 14 bases between. Germline-derived CDR1 and CDR2 are SNHLY and FYNNEI. The CDR3 extends over 14 amino acids. CD45RO-negative, CCR7-positively selected cells formed the naive CD8 fraction, excluding terminally differentiated effector memory CD45RA+ cells. There were only Caucasian adults among the donors, and all lived in Nashville, Tennessee. Using immunoSEQ multiplex PCR, the repertoire was profiled, and TCRdb retains in-frame clones only, with some absent. Among about 590,000 clones, roughly 95% were seen once, and the ten largest hold 0.095% to 0.12%.

The TCR was taken from a woman between 25 and 40 years old in good health. Material for sequencing was naive CD8+ T cells sorted from blood. This chain connects TRBV2 to TRBJ2-1; the D is unclear. In nucleotides, the CDR3 is TGTGCCAGCAGGGGTCGGCTCCGTCACAATGAGCAGTTCTTC. Translating gives CASRGRLRHNEQFF.